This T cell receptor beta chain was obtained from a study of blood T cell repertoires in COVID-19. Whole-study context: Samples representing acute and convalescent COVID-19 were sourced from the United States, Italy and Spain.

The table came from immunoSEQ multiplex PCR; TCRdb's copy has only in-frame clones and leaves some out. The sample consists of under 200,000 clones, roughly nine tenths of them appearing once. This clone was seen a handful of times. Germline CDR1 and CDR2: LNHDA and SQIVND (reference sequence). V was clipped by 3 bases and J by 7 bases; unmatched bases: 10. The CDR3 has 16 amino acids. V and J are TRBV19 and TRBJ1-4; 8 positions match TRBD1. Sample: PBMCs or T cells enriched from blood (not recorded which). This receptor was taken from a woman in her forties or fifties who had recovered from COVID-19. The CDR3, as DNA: TGTGCCAGTAGTATTCGCTATACAGGGGGAGGTGAAAAACTGTTTTTT. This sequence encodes CASSIRYTGGGEKLFF.